These 10 T cell receptor beta chains were all obtained from the same sample, sequenced in a study of metastatic and nonmetastatic thyroid tumors (dated by TCRdb to 2019 to 2021). The method was PCR. The instrument was an Illumina HiSeq 4000. TCRdb redid the processing of the public reads, applying fastp at Q25 and MiXCR, and retained in-frame beta chains. The table for this sample lists about 40,000 clones; over 15% of them were counted only once. The ten biggest clones cover roughly 13% of the sample. None of the patients had been given any treatment before thyroid surgery. Sequencing was carried out using tumor tissue. The receptors originated from a female donor with papillary thyroid cancer or a benign thyroid nodule (not recorded which). Some clones in this sample may be carry-over from other donors' samples.

This clone was detected ten times or more. The chain uses TRBV12-3 or TRBV12-4 and TRBJ2-7, with a weak D call TRBD2 (5 bases). V lost 1 base and J 4 bases, leaving 8 bases between the germline ends. The CDR3 runs to 13 residues. CDR3 coding DNA: TGTGCCAGCAGTTTAGTCGCGGGTTACGAGCAGTACTTC. Translating gives CASSLVAGYEQYF.

This chain connects TRBV3-1 to TRBJ2-7; D is uncertain. The CDR3 sequence is 14 residues long. Germline CDR1 is LGHDT and CDR2 is YNNKEL (reference sequence). V lost 8 bases and J 2 bases, leaving 16 bases between the germline ends. CDR3 in DNA: TGTGCCAGCTCACTAAGACAAGGACCCTACGAGCAGTACTTC. It specifies CASSLRQGPYEQYF.

By share of the sample, this clone is medium-sized. The V gene is TRBV6-2 or TRBV6-3, the J gene TRBJ2-7, with D perhaps given as TRBD1 or TRBD2 (6 bases each). V was cut by 0 bases and J by 9 bases, with 12 bases left in between. The CDR3 sequence is 13 residues long. The germline V gene encodes CDR1 MNHEY and CDR2 SVGEGT. The CDR3 sequence is CASSYSKGGVQYF. The CDR3 DNA reads as TGTGCCAGCAGTTACTCGAAGGGGGGCGTGCAGTACTTC.

This clone was seen many times. The V and J genes are TRBV7-2 and TRBJ1-2, with D hard to call. Trimming removed 1 base at V and 7 bases at J, with 13 bases between. Germline V CDR1 and CDR2: SGHTA, FQGNSA. This CDR3 spans 14 amino acids. The CDR3: CASSLGGGISGYTF. CDR3 DNA sequence: TGTGCCAGCAGCTTAGGCGGCGGAATTTCTGGCTACACCTTC.

As regards this clone: Given a much more abundant clone one base away, this may be a read error. The chain recombines TRBV7-9 with TRBJ2-3; D unclear. In germline, CDR1 is SEHNR, CDR2 FQNEAQ (reference sequence). V lost 6 bases to trimming and J lost 2 bases, with 6 bases between them. The CDR3 has 12 amino acids. The CDR3 loop is CASSNPTDTQYF. The DNA for the CDR3 is TGTGCCAGCAGTAATCCCACAGATACGCAGTATTTT.

The rearrangement joins TRBV7-2 to TRBJ1-2; D perhaps matches TRBD1 (5 bases). Germline V gene lookup returns CDR1 SGHTA and CDR2 FQGNSA. The ends were cut back, 1 base at V and 2 bases at J, with 11 bases in the middle. This CDR3 is built from 15 residues. CDR3 region: CASSLGAGHNYGYTF. The CDR3 DNA follows: TGTGCCAGCAGCTTAGGGGCAGGGCACAACTATGGCTACACCTTC.

This clone was observed at least ten times. The chain couples TRBV7-3 to TRBJ2-5; 7 bases are a match to TRBD2. V lost 5 bases and J lost 4; bases outside the gene matches: 7. The CDR3 is 14 residues long. CDR1 and CDR2 (germline): SGHTA, FQGTGA. CDR3 nucleotide sequence: TGTGCCAGCAGCCCGGGACTACCGACAGAGACCCAGTACTTC. It is translated as CASSPGLPTETQYF. The variable domain in full, with the rest retrieved from reference TRBV7-3 and TRBJ2-5, is GAGVSQTPSNKVTEKGKYVELRCDPISGHTALYWYRQSLGQGPEFLIYFQGTGAADDSGLPNDRFFAVRPEGSVSTLKIQRTERGDSAVYLCASSPGLPTETQYFGPGTRLLVL.

By share, this clone ranks as medium-sized (0.01 to 0.1%). V usage is TRBV6-1 and J usage is TRBJ2-7, with D possibly matching TRBD1 (6 bases). Germline assignment: CDR1 MNHNS and CDR2 SASEGT. The length of the CDR3 is 17 residues. V shed 8 bases and J shed 4 bases, with 27 bases lying between them. CDR3 region: CASGGQVFKRGQYEQYF. The CDR3 nucleotides read TGTGCCAGCGGGGGACAAGTGTTCAAGAGGGGCCAATACGAGCAGTACTTC.

This clone came up many times. This may be a read error, as it is one base from a much larger clone. J is TRBJ1-2 and V is TRBV27, with TRBD1 as a possible D gene (6 bases). Germline V CDR1 and CDR2: MNHEY, SMNVEV (reference sequence). The CDR3 contains 12 residues. The germline V and J ends were trimmed by 6 bases and 5 bases, with 10 bases remaining between them. The CDR3 spells CASRTQGYGYTF. The DNA of the CDR3 is TGTGCCAGCAGGACACAGGGTTATGGCTACACCTTC.

At least ten counts were recorded for this clone. The rearrangement links TRBV9 to TRBJ2-7; maybe TRBD2 (5 bases). Germline V gene sequence: CDR1 SGDLS, CDR2 YYNGEE. V was pared by 0 bases and J by 3 bases, with 13 bases between. The CDR3 sequence is 15 residues long. The CDR3 loop reads CASSVDDYLVYEQYF. In nucleotides, the CDR3 is TGTGCCAGCAGCGTAGACGACTACCTGGTCTACGAGCAGTACTTC.